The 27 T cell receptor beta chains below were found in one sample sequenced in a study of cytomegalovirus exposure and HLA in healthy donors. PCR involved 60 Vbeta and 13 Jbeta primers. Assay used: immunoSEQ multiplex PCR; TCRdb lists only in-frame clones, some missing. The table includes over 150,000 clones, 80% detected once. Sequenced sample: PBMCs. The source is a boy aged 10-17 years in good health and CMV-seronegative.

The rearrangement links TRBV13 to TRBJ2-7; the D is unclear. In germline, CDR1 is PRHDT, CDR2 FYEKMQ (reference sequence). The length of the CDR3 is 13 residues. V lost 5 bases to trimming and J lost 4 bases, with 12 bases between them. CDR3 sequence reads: CASSPQPRYEQYF. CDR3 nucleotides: TGTGCCAGCAGCCCCCAACCCAGATACGAGCAGTACTTC.

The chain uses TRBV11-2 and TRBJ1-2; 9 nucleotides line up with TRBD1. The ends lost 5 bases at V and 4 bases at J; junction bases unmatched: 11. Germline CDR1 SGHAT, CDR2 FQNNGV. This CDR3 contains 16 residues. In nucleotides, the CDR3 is TGTGCCAGCAGCCAACTTCAGGGGGACAGGGTCTATGGCTACACCTTC. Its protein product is CASSQLQGDRVYGYTF.

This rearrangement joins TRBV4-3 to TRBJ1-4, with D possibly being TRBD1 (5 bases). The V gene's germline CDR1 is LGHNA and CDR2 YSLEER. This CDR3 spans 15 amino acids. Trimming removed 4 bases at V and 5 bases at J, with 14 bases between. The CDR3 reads CASSLGRGSNEKLFF. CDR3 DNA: TGCGCCAGCAGCCTCGGGAGGGGTTCCAATGAAAAACTGTTTTTT.

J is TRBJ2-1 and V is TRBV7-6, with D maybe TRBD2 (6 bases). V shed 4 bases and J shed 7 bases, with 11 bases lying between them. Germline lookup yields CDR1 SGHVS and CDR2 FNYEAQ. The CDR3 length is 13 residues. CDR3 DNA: TGTGCCAGCAGCTCCCACCGGGGGAATGAGCAGTTCTTC. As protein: CASSSHRGNEQFF.

The CDR3 DNA is TGTGCCATCCAAAGCGGGAGTCAGGGGGAGACCCAGTACTTC. It encodes CAIQSGSQGETQYF. J is TRBJ2-5 and V is TRBV10-3; TRBD2 matches 8 bases. This CDR3 is 14 amino acids long. The ends lost 8 bases at V and 5 bases at J; junction bases unmatched: 10. Germline assignment: CDR1 ENHRY and CDR2 SYGVKD.

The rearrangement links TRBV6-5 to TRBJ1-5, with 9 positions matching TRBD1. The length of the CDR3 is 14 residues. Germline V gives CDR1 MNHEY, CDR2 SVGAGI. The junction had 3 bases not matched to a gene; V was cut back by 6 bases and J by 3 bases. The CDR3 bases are TGTGCCAGCAGACGGGACAGGGACAATCAGCCCCAGCATTTT. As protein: CASRRDRDNQPQHF.

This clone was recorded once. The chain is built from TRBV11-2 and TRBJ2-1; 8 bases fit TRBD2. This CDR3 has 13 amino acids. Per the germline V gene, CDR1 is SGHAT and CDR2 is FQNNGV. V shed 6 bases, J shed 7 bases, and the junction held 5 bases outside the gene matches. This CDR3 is CASRPGGGNEQFF. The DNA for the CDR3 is TGTGCCAGCAGACCCGGGGGGGGAAATGAGCAGTTCTTC.

The CDR3 is CASSQWTRPQETQYF. As DNA, the CDR3 is TGTGCCAGCAGCCAATGGACTAGACCCCAAGAGACCCAGTACTTC. The V gene is TRBV4-2, the J gene TRBJ2-5; 7 positions agree with TRBD2. Per the germline V gene, CDR1 is LGHNA and CDR2 is YNFKEQ. The CDR3 runs to 15 residues. J was trimmed by 1 base and V by 2 bases; bases with no gene match: 4.

CDR3 residues: CASSPGQRNQPQHF. The CDR3 DNA reads as TGTGCCAGCAGTCCGGGACAGCGCAATCAGCCCCAGCATTTT. This chain connects TRBV2 to TRBJ1-5; TRBD1 matches 7 bases. Unmatched junction bases numbered 3, after V lost 5 bases and J lost 2 bases. Germline CDR1 reads SNHLY; CDR2 reads FYNNEI. The CDR3 is made up of 14 amino acids. Drawing the rest from reference TRBV2 and TRBJ1-5, the complete variable domain is EPEVTQTPSHQVTQMGQEVILRCVPISNHLYFYWYRQILGQKVEFLVSFYNNEISEKSEIFDDQFSVERPDGSNFTLKIRSTKLEDSAMYFCASSPGQRNQPQHFGDGTRLSIL.

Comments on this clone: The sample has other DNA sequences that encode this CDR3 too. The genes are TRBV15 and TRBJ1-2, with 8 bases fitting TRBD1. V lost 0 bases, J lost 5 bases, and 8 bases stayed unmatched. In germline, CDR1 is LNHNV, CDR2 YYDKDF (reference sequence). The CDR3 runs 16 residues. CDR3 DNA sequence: TGTGCCACCAGCAGAGATCCCGCAGGGGGCGGGTATGGCTACACCTTC. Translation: CATSRDPAGGGYGYTF.

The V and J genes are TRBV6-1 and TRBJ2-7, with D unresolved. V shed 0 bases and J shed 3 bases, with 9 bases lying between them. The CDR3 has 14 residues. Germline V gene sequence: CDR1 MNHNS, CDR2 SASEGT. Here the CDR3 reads CASSEAPFLYEQYF. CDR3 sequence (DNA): TGTGCCAGCAGTGAAGCCCCTTTCCTCTACGAGCAGTACTTC.

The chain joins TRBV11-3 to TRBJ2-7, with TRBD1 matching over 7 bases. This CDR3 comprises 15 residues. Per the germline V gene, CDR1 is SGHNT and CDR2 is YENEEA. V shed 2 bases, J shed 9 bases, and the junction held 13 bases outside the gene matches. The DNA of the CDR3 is TGTGCCAGCAGCTTAAGGCCCGGACAGGACGGGGCGCAGTACTTC. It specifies CASSLRPGQDGAQYF.

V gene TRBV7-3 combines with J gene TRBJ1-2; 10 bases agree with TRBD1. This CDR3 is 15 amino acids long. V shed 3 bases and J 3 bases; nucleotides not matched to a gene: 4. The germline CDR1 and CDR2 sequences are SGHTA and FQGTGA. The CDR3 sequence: CASSFLGTGDYGYTF. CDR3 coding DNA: TGTGCCAGCAGCTTTCTGGGGACAGGGGACTATGGCTACACCTTC.

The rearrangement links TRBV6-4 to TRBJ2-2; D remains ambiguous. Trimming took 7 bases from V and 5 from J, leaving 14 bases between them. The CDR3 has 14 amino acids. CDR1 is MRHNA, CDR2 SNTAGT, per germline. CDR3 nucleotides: TGTGCCAGCATGGCGAACAGTCGAACCGGGGAGCTGTTTTTT. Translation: CASMANSRTGELFF.

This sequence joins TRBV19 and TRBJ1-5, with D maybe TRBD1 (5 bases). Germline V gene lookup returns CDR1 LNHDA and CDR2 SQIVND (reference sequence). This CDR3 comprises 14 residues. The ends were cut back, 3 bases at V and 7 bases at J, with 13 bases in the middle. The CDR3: CASSMPGERQPQHF. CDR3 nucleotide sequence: TGTGCCAGTAGTATGCCGGGGGAAAGGCAGCCCCAGCATTTT. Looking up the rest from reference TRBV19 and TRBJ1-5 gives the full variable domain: DGGITQSPKYLFRKEGQNVTLSCEQNLNHDAMYWYRQDPGQGLRLIYYSQIVNDFQKGDIAEGYSVSREKKESFPLTVTSAQKNPTAFYLCASSMPGERQPQHFGDGTRLSIL.

In DNA form, the CDR3 reads TGTGCCAGTAGGCAAAAAGGGGAGGGGGTGGCGGCTGGCTACACCTTC. Translated: CASRQKGEGVAAGYTF. The chain carries TRBV19 and TRBJ1-2; weak D call: TRBD1 (6 bases). The germline V gene has CDR1 LNHDA and CDR2 SQIVND (reference sequence). This CDR3 region has 16 residues. Trimming shortened V by 6 bases and J by 7 bases, and 24 bases separated the two germline ends.

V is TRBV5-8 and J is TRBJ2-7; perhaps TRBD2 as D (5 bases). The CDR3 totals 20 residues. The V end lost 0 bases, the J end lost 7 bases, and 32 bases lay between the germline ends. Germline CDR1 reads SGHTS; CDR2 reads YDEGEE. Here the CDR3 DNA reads TGTGCCAGCAGCTTGGGCACCCACGTCACTCGGGGAGCTAATGAGTATGAGCAGTACTTC. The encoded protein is CASSLGTHVTRGANEYEQYF.

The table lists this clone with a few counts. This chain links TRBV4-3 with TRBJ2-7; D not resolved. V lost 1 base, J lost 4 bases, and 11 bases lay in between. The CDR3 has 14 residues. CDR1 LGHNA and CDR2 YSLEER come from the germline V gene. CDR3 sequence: CASSQGFSSYEQYF. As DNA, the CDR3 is TGCGCCAGCAGCCAAGGATTTAGTAGTTACGAGCAGTACTTC.

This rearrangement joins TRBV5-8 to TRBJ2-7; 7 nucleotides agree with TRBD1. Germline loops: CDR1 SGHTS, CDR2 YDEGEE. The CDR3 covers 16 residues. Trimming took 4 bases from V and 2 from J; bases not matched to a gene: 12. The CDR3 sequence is CASSRLTGTEPYEQYF. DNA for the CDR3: TGTGCCAGCAGCCGGTTAACCGGGACAGAGCCCTACGAGCAGTACTTC.

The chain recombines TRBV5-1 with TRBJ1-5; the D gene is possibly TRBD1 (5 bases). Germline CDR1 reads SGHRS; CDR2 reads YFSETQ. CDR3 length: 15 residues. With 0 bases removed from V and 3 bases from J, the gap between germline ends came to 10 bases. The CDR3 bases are TGCGCCAGCAGCTTGGTGGAGGGGCCCAATCAGCCCCAGCATTTT. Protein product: CASSLVEGPNQPQHF.

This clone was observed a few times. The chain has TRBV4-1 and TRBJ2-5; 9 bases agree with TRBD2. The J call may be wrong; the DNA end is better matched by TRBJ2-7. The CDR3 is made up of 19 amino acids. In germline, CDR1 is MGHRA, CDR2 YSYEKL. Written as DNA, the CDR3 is TGCGCCAGCAGCCAAGAGGGGTTGCCCGAGGGACTAGCACCCTACGAGCAGTACTTC. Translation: CASSQEGLPEGLAPYEQYF.

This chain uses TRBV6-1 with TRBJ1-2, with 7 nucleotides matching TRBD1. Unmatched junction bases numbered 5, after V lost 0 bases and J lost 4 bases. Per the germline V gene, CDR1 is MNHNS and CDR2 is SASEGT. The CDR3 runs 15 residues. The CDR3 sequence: CASSEARGGAYGYTF. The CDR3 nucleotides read TGTGCCAGCAGTGAAGCAAGAGGGGGCGCCTATGGCTACACCTTC.

CDR3 region: CASGRESNQPQHF. CDR3 DNA sequence: TGTGCTAGTGGAAGGGAGAGCAATCAGCCCCAGCATTTT. V and J are TRBV12-5 and TRBJ1-5; D is unclear. The CDR3 contains 13 residues. Between the trimmed V and J ends, which lost 6 bases and 1 base, there was a span of 7 bases. Germline lookup yields CDR1 LGHNT and CDR2 FRNRAP.

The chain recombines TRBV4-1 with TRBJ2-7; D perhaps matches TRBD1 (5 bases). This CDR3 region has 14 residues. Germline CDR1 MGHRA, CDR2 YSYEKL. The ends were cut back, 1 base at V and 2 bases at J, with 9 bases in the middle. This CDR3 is CASSQVQGTYEQYF. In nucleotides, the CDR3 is TGCGCCAGCAGCCAAGTCCAGGGTACCTACGAGCAGTACTTC.

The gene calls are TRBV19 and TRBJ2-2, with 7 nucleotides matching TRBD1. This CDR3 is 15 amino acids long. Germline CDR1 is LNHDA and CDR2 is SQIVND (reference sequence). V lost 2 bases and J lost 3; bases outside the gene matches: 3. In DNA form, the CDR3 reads TGTGCCAGTAGTATACCGACAGGGTACACCGGGGAGCTGTTTTTT. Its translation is CASSIPTGYTGELFF.

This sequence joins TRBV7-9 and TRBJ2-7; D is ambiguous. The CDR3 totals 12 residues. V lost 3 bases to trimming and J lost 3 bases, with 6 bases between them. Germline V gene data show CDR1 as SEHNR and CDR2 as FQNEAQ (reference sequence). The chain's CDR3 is CASSFSGYEQYF. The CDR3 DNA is TGTGCCAGCAGCTTTTCGGGCTACGAGCAGTACTTC.

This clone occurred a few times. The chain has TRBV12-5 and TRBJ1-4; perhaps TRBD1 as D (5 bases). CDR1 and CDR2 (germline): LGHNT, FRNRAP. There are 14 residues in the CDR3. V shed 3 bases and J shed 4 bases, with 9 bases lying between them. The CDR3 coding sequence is TGTGCTAGTGGTTTTCAGGGAATTAATGAAAAACTGTTTTTT. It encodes CASGFQGINEKLFF.